This T cell receptor (beta chain) was sequenced for a study of CD8+ T cells in alopecia areata (dated by TCRdb to about 2018). The study in broad terms: In both human patients and the C3H/HeJ mouse model, the study applied high-throughput TCRbeta sequencing to look at T cell clonal expansion in alopecia areata. RNA was extracted with the PAXgene miRNA kit for fixed scalp, the miRNeasy kit for PBMCs, and the RNeasy kit for mouse skin. TCRbeta CDR3 regions were amplified by immunoSEQ multiplex PCR using 35 Vbeta forward and 13 Jbeta reverse primers. Scalp tissue and sorted CD4+ and CD8+ peripheral blood T cells from patchy and totalis/universalis alopecia areata patients and from healthy controls were covered by human TCRbeta sequencing. Scalp clonality was compared among normal scalp (n=4), patchy alopecia areata scalp (n=8), and alopecia totalis/universalis scalp (n=8). General findings and caveats noted by the study authors: Shared TCR sequences between patients were less evident than in mice, which may be partly attributable to HLA diversity in the patient population. Scalp TCR repertoire analysis is complicated because resident alphabeta T cells in normal human skin are also sequenced, whereas mouse skin is dominated by gammadelta T cells. Higher clonality and more expanded CD8+ clones were observed in lesional scalp than in normal scalp, particularly in alopecia totalis/universalis, a finding suggestive of antigenic drive.

Library construction relied on the immunoSEQ multiplex PCR assay. RNA was extracted from all samples and reverse transcribed into cDNA as template for TCR sequencing. First-strand cDNA was synthesized with SuperScript III using a 2:1 mix of oligo-dT and random hexamers. A synthetic immune receptor repertoire was used to measure amplification bias, and any remaining bias was corrected computationally. In the authors' own workflow: Raw reads were preprocessed to remove errors, and CDR3 was defined according to IMGT conventions as the region from the conserved cysteine to phenylalanine. Clonality was computed as 1 minus the Shannon entropy, with the entropy normalized by log2 of the number of productive unique TCRs. Whether scalp clones were CD4 or CD8 was inferred by matching scalp TCRbeta sequences against CD4 and CD8 repertoires sorted from blood. Drawn from immuneACCESS, this table holds only the in-frame rearrangements with V and J called that TCRdb kept. Clones are partly lost; checked studies trace under half to an unresolved V gene and leave the rest unexplained. V, J and clone size were drawn from that table, and D and trimming were deduced from the DNA. Counted in this sample were about 23,000 clones; about 47% of them appeared once. 31% of the sample comes from the top ten.

In regard to this clone: There is no known antigen for this receptor. Per-base qualities were not stored, and no clone one base away is much larger.

From alopecia areata patients, peripheral blood was collected along with lesional scalp punch biopsies. After PBMCs were isolated by density centrifugation and stained for CD3, CD4 and CD8, a FACSAria was used to sort CD4+ and CD8+ T cells. Alopecia areata patients who were not treated were recruited through a multicenter biomarker study. Blood CD8+ T cells from a few biomarker-study patients were further sorted into NKG2D-low and NKG2D-high fractions. A distance of 8 bases separates the germline ends of V and J, which lose 4 bases and 2 bases respectively. The CDR3 holds 13 amino acids from the cysteine to the phenylalanine. Only CDR3 DNA is held: 39 bases, read in frame from base 1. Taken from the germline V gene (reference sequence), the CDR1 and CDR2 loops are WNHNN and SYGVQD.

Sequenced input: NKG2D-high CD8+ T cells sorted from blood. Taken with the paper, the label for cell subset or site translates to: sorted CD8+ NKG2D-high blood T cells. The clonotype was recovered from a human donor with alopecia areata. In this chain, TRBV10-1 is recombined with TRBJ2-5, with the D gene not confidently named. The CDR3 sequence is CASSVRRQETQYF. The sequenced DNA: TGCGCCAGCAGTGTCAGACGTCAAGAGACCCAGTACTTC.